These T cell receptor beta chains were read from a single sample in a study of T cell responses to AZD1222 COVID-19 vaccine. Produced via immunoSEQ multiplex PCR; TCRdb's table is partial and in-frame only. Of approximately 150,000 clones listed, 92% are singletons. Specimen: peripheral blood, collected on day 0 of AZD1222 vaccination. The receptor source for this set is an adult in good health. Each CDR3 is given with its conserved first and last residue. A D gene is named only where the DNA matches it firmly. Where a row states a size, it is once, few, many or the class of an expanded clone; other rows omit it.

J gene: TRBJ2-1
clone size: .
D gene: .
V gene: TRBV4-2
CDR3 DNA: TGTGCCAGCAGCCAAGCTCTGGCCTCCTACAATGAGCAGTTCTTC
CDR3 protein: CASSQALASYNEQFF

J gene: TRBJ2-5
clone size: once
D gene: .
V gene: TRBV6-2/TRBV6-3
CDR3 DNA: TGTGCCAGCAGTTACCCGAAATGGGCCCAGTACTTC
CDR3 protein: CASSYPKWAQYF

J gene: TRBJ2-7
clone size: .
D gene: .
V gene: TRBV11-1
CDR3 DNA: TGTGCCAGCAGCTTAGAACAGGTAACCTACGAGCAGTACTTC
CDR3 protein: CASSLEQVTYEQYF

J gene: TRBJ2-1
clone size: .
D gene: TRBD1
V gene: TRBV5-6
CDR3 DNA: TGTGCCAGCAGCGCCCCACAGGGGTGGGGTTACAATGAGCAGTTCTTC
CDR3 protein: CASSAPQGWGYNEQFF

J gene: TRBJ1-2
clone size: .
D gene: .
V gene: TRBV6-5
CDR3 DNA: TGTGCCAGCAGTTACTCGCGTCGGGCTTCTGGCTACACCTTC
CDR3 protein: CASSYSRRASGYTF

J gene: TRBJ2-7
clone size: once
D gene: TRBD2
V gene: TRBV7-2
CDR3 DNA: TGTGCCAGCAACCCCGTACTAGCGGGAGGTGGCTACGAGCAGTACTTC
CDR3 protein: CASNPVLAGGGYEQYF

J gene: TRBJ2-3
clone size: few
D gene: TRBD1
V gene: TRBV6-5
CDR3 DNA: TGTGCCAGCAGGACAGGGGAAGTAGATACGCAGTATTTT
CDR3 protein: CASRTGEVDTQYF

J gene: TRBJ2-6
clone size: .
D gene: .
V gene: TRBV7-9
CDR3 DNA: TGTGCCAGCAGCTTAACAGCCTCTGGGGCCAACGTCCTGACTTTC
CDR3 protein: CASSLTASGANVLTF

J gene: TRBJ1-3
clone size: .
D gene: .
V gene: TRBV6-1
CDR3 DNA: TGTGCCAGCAGTGATTGGACAGAGACTGACACCATATATTTT
CDR3 protein: CASSDWTETDTIYF

J gene: TRBJ2-3
clone size: .
D gene: .
V gene: TRBV10-3
CDR3 DNA: TGTGCCATCAGTATTGCGGGGGCCATCACAGATACGCAGTATTTT
CDR3 protein: CAISIAGAITDTQYF

J gene: TRBJ1-6
clone size: .
D gene: TRBD1
V gene: TRBV5-1
CDR3 DNA: TGCGCCAGCAGCTTGGGGGCCAGGGGGTTTGGTTCACCCCTCCACTTT
CDR3 protein: CASSLGARGFGSPLHF

J gene: TRBJ2-3
clone size: .
D gene: .
V gene: TRBV9
CDR3 DNA: TGTGCCAGCAGCGTAGGGGTCGCGGGGAGCACAGATACGCAGTATTTT
CDR3 protein: CASSVGVAGSTDTQYF

J gene: TRBJ1-1
clone size: .
D gene: .
V gene: TRBV2
CDR3 DNA: TGTGCCAGCAGTGACAATTGGGGGACAGAAGCTTTCTTT
CDR3 protein: CASSDNWGTEAFF

J gene: TRBJ2-1
clone size: .
D gene: .
V gene: TRBV18
CDR3 DNA: TGTGCCACCCGTGAGGGCCGGACCTACAATGAGCAGTTCTTC
CDR3 protein: CATREGRTYNEQFF

J gene: TRBJ2-2
clone size: once
D gene: .
V gene: TRBV16
CDR3 DNA: TGTGCCAGCAGCCAATCCAGGGTTTCCGGGGAGCTGTTTTTT
CDR3 protein: CASSQSRVSGELFF

J gene: TRBJ2-7
clone size: .
D gene: TRBD2
V gene: TRBV2
CDR3 DNA: TGTGCCAGCAGTGACCCCGGGACAGCCGGGCTAGCGGGACTCGAGCAGTACTTC
CDR3 protein: CASSDPGTAGLAGLEQYF

J gene: TRBJ2-3
clone size: .
D gene: .
V gene: TRBV6-5
CDR3 DNA: TGTGCCAGCACCCCGGACCGACGCACAGATACGCAGTATTTT
CDR3 protein: CASTPDRRTDTQYF

J gene: TRBJ1-1
clone size: .
D gene: .
V gene: TRBV18
CDR3 DNA: TGTGCCAGCTCACCACAAACGGGGCAGGGAGAGAAGGTTTTCTTT
CDR3 protein: CASSPQTGQGEKVFF

J gene: TRBJ2-5
clone size: .
D gene: TRBD1
V gene: TRBV10-3
CDR3 DNA: TGTGCCATCAGACCCCAAACCGGGACAGGGGACGAGACCCAGTACTTC
CDR3 protein: CAIRPQTGTGDETQYF

J gene: TRBJ2-7
clone size: .
D gene: TRBD2
V gene: TRBV4-2
CDR3 DNA: TGTGCCAGCAGGCATACTAGCGGGGGAGGTTCCGAGCAGTACTTC
CDR3 protein: CASRHTSGGGSEQYF

J gene: TRBJ1-2
clone size: .
D gene: .
V gene: TRBV3-1/TRBV3-2
CDR3 DNA: TGTGCCAGCAGCCAAGGTGAAAGAAGGGGATACACCTTC
CDR3 protein: CASSQGERRGYTF

J gene: TRBJ2-5
clone size: .
D gene: TRBD2
V gene: TRBV5-4
CDR3 DNA: TGTGCCAGCAGCTCCGAACTAGCGGGAGGCCAAGAGACCCAGTACTTC
CDR3 protein: CASSSELAGGQETQYF

J gene: TRBJ2-7
clone size: .
D gene: .
V gene: TRBV4-2
CDR3 DNA: TGTGCCAGCAGCCAAGAGCTCCCCCTATGGGGCGAGCAGTACTTC
CDR3 protein: CASSQELPLWGEQYF

J gene: TRBJ2-7
clone size: .
D gene: .
V gene: TRBV19
CDR3 DNA: TGTGCCAGTGGACCCTTTGGGGCGACGCGCAGCTACGAGCAGTACTTC
CDR3 protein: CASGPFGATRSYEQYF

J gene: TRBJ2-7
clone size: .
D gene: .
V gene: TRBV5-1
CDR3 DNA: TGCGCCAGCAGCTTGGCGCACTCAGCTTCCTACGAGCAGTACTTC
CDR3 protein: CASSLAHSASYEQYF

J gene: TRBJ2-5
clone size: once
D gene: TRBD1
V gene: TRBV5-1
CDR3 DNA: TGCGCCAGCAGCTTGGGAGGAACAGGGGGCGGGGAGACCCAGTACTTC
CDR3 protein: CASSLGGTGGGETQYF

J gene: TRBJ2-3
clone size: .
D gene: .
V gene: TRBV7-9
CDR3 DNA: TGTGCCAGCAGCTTAACAGGACGGGCGGATACGCAGTATTTT
CDR3 protein: CASSLTGRADTQYF

J gene: TRBJ1-2
clone size: .
D gene: TRBD1
V gene: TRBV5-1
CDR3 DNA: TGCGCCAGCAGCCCAACCCTAGACAGGGGCGTTTATGGCTACACCTTC
CDR3 protein: CASSPTLDRGVYGYTF

J gene: TRBJ1-2
clone size: .
D gene: .
V gene: TRBV4-2
CDR3 DNA: TGTGCCAGCAGCCAAGACAGCAGGGTCGACAGCTACACCTTC
CDR3 protein: CASSQDSRVDSYTF

J gene: TRBJ2-7
clone size: .
D gene: .
V gene: TRBV10-3
CDR3 DNA: TGTGCCATCAGTGAGTCGGCGACAGGTGGCTACGAGCAGTACTTC
CDR3 protein: CAISESATGGYEQYF

J gene: TRBJ2-7
clone size: .
D gene: TRBD2
V gene: TRBV6-5
CDR3 DNA: TGTGCCAGCAGTTCCGGACCGGGAGGGGAGCAGTACTTC
CDR3 protein: CASSSGPGGEQYF

J gene: TRBJ2-3
clone size: .
D gene: .
V gene: TRBV12-3/TRBV12-4
CDR3 DNA: TGTGCCAGCAGTCCCGTCACAGATACGCAGTATTTT
CDR3 protein: CASSPVTDTQYF

J gene: TRBJ1-5
clone size: .
D gene: .
V gene: TRBV19
CDR3 DNA: TGTGCCAGTAGGTTCATGGGGGGTAGCAATCAGCCCCAGCATTTT
CDR3 protein: CASRFMGGSNQPQHF

J gene: TRBJ2-3
clone size: .
D gene: .
V gene: TRBV6-5
CDR3 DNA: TGTGCCAGCAGTTACTCGAGAGCAGATACGCAGTATTTT
CDR3 protein: CASSYSRADTQYF

J gene: TRBJ1-4
clone size: .
D gene: .
V gene: TRBV7-9
CDR3 DNA: TGTGCCAGCAGCTTAGGAGGACAGTTTAGTGAAAAACTGTTTTTT
CDR3 protein: CASSLGGQFSEKLFF

J gene: TRBJ1-2
clone size: .
D gene: .
V gene: TRBV6-5
CDR3 DNA: TGTGCCAGCAGTCTTAACTACTATGGCTACACCTTC
CDR3 protein: CASSLNYYGYTF

J gene: TRBJ2-2
clone size: .
D gene: .
V gene: TRBV29-1
CDR3 DNA: TGCAGCGTTGAGGGGGTAACCGGGGAGCTGTTTTTT
CDR3 protein: CSVEGVTGELFF

J gene: TRBJ2-5
clone size: .
D gene: .
V gene: TRBV11-2
CDR3 DNA: TGTGCCAGCAGCTTGGCCAGGGAGACCCAGTACTTC
CDR3 protein: CASSLARETQYF

J gene: TRBJ2-7
clone size: .
D gene: .
V gene: TRBV20-1
CDR3 DNA: TGCAGTGCTAGGTCCAGGGACGAGCAGTACTTC
CDR3 protein: CSARSRDEQYF

J gene: TRBJ2-2
clone size: .
D gene: .
V gene: TRBV3-1/TRBV3-2
CDR3 DNA: TGTGCCAGCAGCCCGGCGGCGCGAGCCACCGGGGAGCTGTTTTTT
CDR3 protein: CASSPAARATGELFF

J gene: TRBJ2-7
clone size: once
D gene: .
V gene: TRBV5-1
CDR3 DNA: TGCGCCAGCAGCCCCGCACCGGGACACCTAACCTACGAGCAGTACTTC
CDR3 protein: CASSPAPGHLTYEQYF

J gene: TRBJ1-6
clone size: .
D gene: .
V gene: TRBV7-2
CDR3 DNA: TGTGCCAGCAGCTTAGCCGTGGAAGGGATTTCACCCCTCCACTTT
CDR3 protein: CASSLAVEGISPLHF

J gene: TRBJ1-4
clone size: .
D gene: .
V gene: TRBV7-8
CDR3 DNA: TGTGCCAGCAGCTTTACGGGGCTCAATGAAAAACTGTTTTTT
CDR3 protein: CASSFTGLNEKLFF

J gene: TRBJ1-5
clone size: .
D gene: .
V gene: TRBV6-2/TRBV6-3
CDR3 DNA: TGTGCCAGCAGTTACCTACAGGGAAACTGGCCCCAGCATTTT
CDR3 protein: CASSYLQGNWPQHF

J gene: TRBJ2-5
clone size: .
D gene: TRBD2
V gene: TRBV9
CDR3 DNA: TGTGCCAGCAGCGTAGGCGGGGGGCGCGAGACCCAGTACTTC
CDR3 protein: CASSVGGGRETQYF

J gene: TRBJ1-5
clone size: once
D gene: .
V gene: TRBV2
CDR3 DNA: TGTGCCAGCAGTTGGACAGTTCAGCCCCAGCATTTT
CDR3 protein: CASSWTVQPQHF

J gene: TRBJ2-5
clone size: once
D gene: .
V gene: TRBV12-3/TRBV12-4
CDR3 DNA: TGTGCCAGCAGTGGGGGTTGGACCCAGTACTTC
CDR3 protein: CASSGGWTQYF

J gene: TRBJ1-2
clone size: .
D gene: .
V gene: TRBV4-2
CDR3 DNA: TGTGCCAGCAGCCAAGATATGGGGAACTATGGCTACACCTTC
CDR3 protein: CASSQDMGNYGYTF

J gene: TRBJ1-2
clone size: .
D gene: .
V gene: TRBV6-5
CDR3 DNA: TGTGCCAGCCGACAGGCCTACTATGGCTACACCTTC
CDR3 protein: CASRQAYYGYTF

J gene: TRBJ1-2
clone size: .
D gene: .
V gene: TRBV24-1
CDR3 DNA: TGTGCCACCAGTGATCCTCACGGGCTTGGCTACACCTTC
CDR3 protein: CATSDPHGLGYTF

J gene: TRBJ2-2
clone size: .
D gene: .
V gene: TRBV5-1
CDR3 DNA: TGCGCCAGCAGCTTGGTGTCCGGGAGCACCGGGGAGCTGTTTTTT
CDR3 protein: CASSLVSGSTGELFF

J gene: TRBJ2-1
clone size: .
D gene: .
V gene: TRBV30
CDR3 DNA: TGTGCCTGGAAGCAACTGGCGCATGTTAGAAATGAGCAGTTCTTC
CDR3 protein: CAWKQLAHVRNEQFF

J gene: TRBJ1-2
clone size: .
D gene: TRBD1
V gene: TRBV6-5
CDR3 DNA: TGTGCCAGCAGGCCCGGGACAGCCACAAACTATGGCTACACCTTC
CDR3 protein: CASRPGTATNYGYTF

J gene: TRBJ2-3
clone size: .
D gene: TRBD1
V gene: TRBV18
CDR3 DNA: TGTGCCAGCTCACCACTAAGACAGGGTGGAACAGATACGCAGTATTTT
CDR3 protein: CASSPLRQGGTDTQYF

J gene: TRBJ2-1
clone size: .
D gene: TRBD2
V gene: TRBV4-2
CDR3 DNA: TGTGCCAGCAGCCAAGTGTCCCAGCGGGGGGGCAATGAGCAGTTCTTC
CDR3 protein: CASSQVSQRGGNEQFF

J gene: TRBJ1-2
clone size: .
D gene: TRBD1
V gene: TRBV27
CDR3 DNA: TGTGCCAGCAGTAGGAGGGGGACAGACCATGGCTACACCTTC
CDR3 protein: CASSRRGTDHGYTF

J gene: TRBJ1-3
clone size: .
D gene: .
V gene: TRBV6-5
CDR3 DNA: TGTGCCAGCAGTTACAGGGCAGAGGACTCTGGAAACACCATATATTTT
CDR3 protein: CASSYRAEDSGNTIYF

J gene: TRBJ2-7
clone size: .
D gene: .
V gene: TRBV25-1
CDR3 DNA: TGTGCCAGCAGTGAATATGGGGCAGCCTACGAGCAGTACTTC
CDR3 protein: CASSEYGAAYEQYF